This entry describes one T cell receptor beta chain. What it binds is not known. The data originate from a study of cytomegalovirus exposure and HLA in healthy donors. Findings and caveats of the study: Diagnosis of cytomegalovirus status made by the classifier reportedly showed high specificity and sensitivity. TCR beta chains numbering 164 were designated cytomegalovirus-associated.

The method was immunoSEQ multiplex PCR; TCRdb's version includes in-frame clones alone and lacks a portion of them. The repertoire has 200,000 or so clones, 75% to 95% of them found once; the top ten carry roughly 1%. Germline trimming cut 5 bases from V and 5 bases from J; bases unmatched to any gene: 5. CDR3 length equals 15 residues. Germline-derived CDR1 and CDR2 are SGHTA and FQGNSA. The V call is TRBV7-2, the J call TRBJ2-7; TRBD2 agrees at 14 bases. This receptor was obtained from a woman aged 18-29 years in good health and CMV-seronegative. The specimen sequenced was PBMCs. The CDR3: CASSGGTSGSHEQYF. CDR3 sequence (DNA): TGTGCCAGCAGCGGGGGGACTAGCGGGAGCCACGAGCAGTACTTC.